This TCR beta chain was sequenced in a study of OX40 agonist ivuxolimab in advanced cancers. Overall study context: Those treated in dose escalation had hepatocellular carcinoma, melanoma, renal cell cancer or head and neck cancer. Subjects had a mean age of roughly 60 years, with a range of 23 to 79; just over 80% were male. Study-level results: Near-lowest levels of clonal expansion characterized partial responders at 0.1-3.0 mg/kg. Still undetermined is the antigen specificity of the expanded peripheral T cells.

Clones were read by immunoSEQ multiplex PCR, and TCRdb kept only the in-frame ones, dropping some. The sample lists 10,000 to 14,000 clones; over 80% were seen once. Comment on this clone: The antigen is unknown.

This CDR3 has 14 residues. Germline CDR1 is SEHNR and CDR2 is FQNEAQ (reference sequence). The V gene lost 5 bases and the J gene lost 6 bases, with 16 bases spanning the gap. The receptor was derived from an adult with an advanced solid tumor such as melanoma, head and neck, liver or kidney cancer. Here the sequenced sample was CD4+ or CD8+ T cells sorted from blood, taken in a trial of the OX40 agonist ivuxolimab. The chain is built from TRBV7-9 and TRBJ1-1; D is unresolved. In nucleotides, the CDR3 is TGTGCCAGCAGCCTCGGGTTTACACTATCTGAAGCTTTCTTT. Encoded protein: CASSLGFTLSEAFF. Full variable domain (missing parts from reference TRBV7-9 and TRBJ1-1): DTGVSQNPRHKITKRGQNVTFRCDPISEHNRLYWYRQTLGQGPEFLTYFQNEAQLEKSRLLSDRFSAERPKGSFSTLEIQRTEQGDSAMYLCASSLGFTLSEAFFGQGTRLTVV.